A selection of T cell receptor beta chains follows, all from one sample in a study of PD-1 blockade in classical Hodgkin lymphoma. TCRdb's copy holds only in-frame clones and misses some; the assay was immunoSEQ multiplex PCR. This table holds 72,000 or so clones, 85% to 95% found once. The sequencing used peripheral blood mononuclear cells (PBMCs), collected at baseline. Source of these receptors: a human donor with classical Hodgkin lymphoma. The CDR3 runs from the conserved cysteine through the conserved F or W. Fields, in order: clone size, V gene, CDR3 protein. Not every row has a clone size; where given, it reads once, few, many or a size class.

- TRBV15 CATSSGARGPTDTQYF
- TRBV19 CASRTVGEANEKLFF
- TRBV6-5 CASSYSAGLGADTQYF
- TRBV5-6 CASTSPTGTGDEKLFF
- TRBV29-1 CSVVSSGALYDNEQFF
once TRBV28 CASSLALTGVVNSPLHF
- TRBV27 CASSFTGTQDPEQFF
- TRBV28 CASSPPRGSQETQYF
- TRBV6-5 CASSYTRRDTEAFF
- TRBV10-3 CAISEPRLGNKNTGELFF
- TRBV21-1 CASSPSGVAGAYNEQFF
- TRBV20-1 CSASRNNEQFF
- TRBV28 CASSPQQVPSYEQYF
- TRBV10-1 CARLEPGQGTKSNQPQHF
- TRBV4-3 CASSQDWGGLIDEQYF
- TRBV5-1 CASSPLSGSVIYNEQFF
- TRBV7-9 CASSSPEEPQHF
- TRBV30 CAWSPQGNTEAFF
- TRBV27 CASSFGGGTEAFF
- TRBV7-9 CASSLAVGRTEAFF
- TRBV11-2 CASSNLRDKGYEQYF
- TRBV25-1 CASSEPSGEGTDTQYF
- TRBV4-2 CASSQVRETGTYSYEQYF
once TRBV27 CASRTQTYEQYF
- TRBV11-1 CASSGLAVTNEQFF
few TRBV10-2 CASFDRGMNTEAFF
- TRBV9 CASSGRQGSTEAFF
- TRBV7-9 CASSLEVPGELFF
- TRBV9 CASSQGQGRGSYNEQFF
- TRBV11-2 CASSSIDRLGFRDTDTQYF
- TRBV5-6 CASSFKKGSSSPLHF
few TRBV6-5 CASSYDSGNPYEQYF
- TRBV27 CASSYNGRGDEQYF
once TRBV5-1 CASSSGDTEAFF
- TRBV28 CASSEAGGGYDEQFF
- TRBV10-3 CAISESKEQYF
- TRBV28 CASSPPGGARYGYTF
- TRBV5-6 CASSSRTNTQYF
- TRBV2 CASSEPGRAENEQFF
- TRBV7-3 CASSPGRGQVATNEKLFF
- TRBV30 CAWSQRGEQYF
- TRBV30 CAWSVPGQARPYEQYF
- TRBV5-3 CACRETQYF
- TRBV28 CASSLSRTGANTEAFF
- TRBV6-1 CASSDWALALRGYTF
- TRBV5-5 CASSLAAPNTGTPWSTF
- TRBV28 CASSFSSGTYEQYF
- TRBV7-3 CASSLTPPDRAGTEAFF
- TRBV4-3 CASSQDLSSYNEQFF
- TRBV4-3 CASSQSTSGTYEQYF
- TRBV7-3 CASSSRQTDTQYF
- TRBV5-1 CASSGGQWGNTIYF
- TRBV5-6 CASSFGQYTGELFF
- TRBV19 CASSIRDSLYQETQYF